This TCR beta chain was recovered during a study of cytomegalovirus exposure and HLA in healthy donors. At the level of the study: Membership in the Caucasian-associated ancestry cluster was found for 81% of approximately 380 genotyped donors. Study observations and caveats: The analysis excluded some indistinguishable V segments, including TRBV6-2 and TRBV6-3. Immune exposure was documented only through CMV serostatus. In vitro confirmation showed three CMV-associated chains to be CMV antigen specific.

This clone was counted only a few times. Its antigen is still unknown. V was shortened by 0 bases and J by 6 bases, with 9 bases between the two germline ends. There are 13 residues in the CDR3. Germline values: CDR1 SGHRS, CDR2 YFSETQ. Researchers ran the PCR with 60 Vbeta and 13 Jbeta primers. This table comes from immunoSEQ multiplex PCR, and its TCRdb copy is limited to in-frame clones, with some not included. Here the sample spans 74,000 or so clones, roughly 79% being singletons. The V and J genes are TRBV5-1 and TRBJ1-2; TRBD1 might be the D (6 bases). The TCR sequence derives from a middle-aged woman in good health and CMV-seropositive. The specimen sequenced was PBMCs. The CDR3: CASSLADSDGYTF. CDR3 coding DNA: TGCGCCAGCAGCTTGGCGGACAGCGATGGCTACACCTTC.